This T cell receptor (beta chain) appears in the sequencing data of a study of post-analysis software for immune sequencing data. Overall study context: There were relapsing-remitting, secondary progressive and progressive-relapsing multiple sclerosis among the disease courses included. Study-level findings and limits: Normalized Chao1 diversity was significantly reduced in patients versus controls. Same-batch preparations were strongly co-clustered by F measure. When patients were compared with controls, a handful of TRBV segments were more frequent, TRBV5-6, TRBV5-1 and TRBV20-1 among them.

cDNA libraries for TCR beta contained unique molecular identifiers. About 500,000 cDNA molecules were obtained from around 1 to 10 million T cells. From the PCR reads, TCRdb called clonotypes with MiXCR, one entry per CDR3 protein. The table records 380,000 or so distinct CDR3 sequences, less than 35% of them present only once. Concerning this clonotype: Its matching antigen is unknown.

Germline V gene lookup returns CDR1 SGHRS and CDR2 YFSETQ. CDR3 length: 11 amino acids. Trimming shortened V by 7 bases and J by 4 bases, and 8 bases separated the two germline ends. The clonotype was recovered from a girl aged 5-17 years with multiple sclerosis. The V gene is TRBV5-1, the J gene TRBJ2-5; perhaps TRBD2 as D (5 bases). Specimen: blood. This CDR3 reads CASGEGETQYF. The CDR3 nucleotides are TGCGCCAGCGGCGAGGGAGAGACCCAGTACTTC.